This T cell receptor beta chain stems from a study of cytomegalovirus exposure and HLA in healthy donors. Study context: An early data release held some 85 million unique TCRs from HLA-typed donors.

This clone was counted a few times. The antigen is not known. General study findings and limits: Data from an earlier analysis indicated that most TCR beta V segments were productive either about 87% or about 30% of the time. Most CMV-associated TCR beta chains appeared HLA-restricted in a later analysis.

The junction had 5 bases not matched to a gene; V was cut back by 2 bases and J by 5 bases. The CDR3 totals 16 residues. The germline V gene has CDR1 ENHRY and CDR2 SYGVKD. The PCR made use of 60 Vbeta and 13 Jbeta primers. The repertoire was sequenced with immunoSEQ multiplex PCR; TCRdb's copy has only in-frame clones and lacks some. This table has about 160,000 clones, 80% appearing once. This TCR was sampled from a human donor in good health. Input material: PBMCs. The chain uses TRBV10-3 and TRBJ2-5, with 13 positions matching TRBD2. The CDR3 spells CAISETSGGAVETQYF. Here the CDR3 DNA reads TGTGCCATCAGTGAGACTAGCGGGGGGGCCGTGGAGACCCAGTACTTC.